Below, 20 T cell receptor beta chains from the same sample are listed, as sequenced in a study of blood T cell repertoires in COVID-19. Measured with immunoSEQ multiplex PCR; TCRdb has only the in-frame clones, and not every one. The sample holds fewer than 450,000 clones, about 88% seen once. Sequenced: PBMCs or T cells enriched from blood (not recorded which). These receptor sequences come from a woman between 18 and 29 years old who had recovered from COVID-19.

The chain has TRBV7-3 and TRBJ2-5; possible D gene TRBD1, 5 bases. Germline CDR1 and CDR2: SGHTA and FQGTGA. V gave up 2 bases and J gave up 2 bases, with 12 bases separating them. CDR3 size: 15 residues. The CDR3 coding sequence is TGTGCCAGCAGCTTAGTAGGGGCTTGGCAAGAGACCCAGTACTTC. Translated, it gives CASSLVGAWQETQYF.

This chain links TRBV19 with TRBJ1-1, with 12 bases identical to TRBD1. The CDR3 has 17 amino acids. Germline V lookup: CDR1 LNHDA, CDR2 SQIVND (reference sequence). Losses at the gene ends were 3 bases for V and 0 bases for J; bases not matched to a gene: 5. CDR3 sequence: CASSIRGQGALNTEAFF. CDR3 in DNA: TGTGCCAGTAGTATCCGGGGACAGGGGGCTTTGAACACTGAAGCTTTCTTT.

The rearrangement joins TRBV10-3 to TRBJ1-2; TRBD1 matches 10 bases. Looked up from germline, CDR1 is ENHRY and CDR2 is SYGVKD. This CDR3 comprises 17 residues. J lost 0 bases, V lost 9 bases, and 13 bases had no gene match. As DNA, the CDR3 is TGTGCCATGTCGGCCCGGGACAGGGGTTATACTAACTATGGCTACACCTTC. This sequence encodes CAMSARDRGYTNYGYTF.

The chain links TRBV9 to TRBJ2-5, with D unresolved. This CDR3 has 17 amino acids. V was trimmed by 2 bases and J by 5 bases, leaving 22 bases between them. Germline CDR1 reads SGDLS; CDR2 reads YYNGEE. CDR3 loop: CASSVAPQPQPRETQYF. The DNA of the CDR3 is TGTGCCAGCAGCGTGGCTCCACAACCACAGCCCAGGGAGACCCAGTACTTC.

V usage is TRBV19 and J usage is TRBJ1-5, with a tentative D call TRBD1 (5 bases). The CDR3 covers 12 residues. Trimming shortened V by 9 bases and J by 7 bases, and 13 bases separated the two germline ends. CDR1 is LNHDA and CDR2 is SQIVND in the germline V gene (reference sequence). The CDR3 reads CASGGRRQPQHF. CDR3 coding DNA: TGTGCCAGCGGGGGTCGCCGCCAGCCCCAGCATTTT.

V is TRBV2 and J is TRBJ1-2; no clear D. This CDR3 is 14 amino acids long. V lost 3 bases to trimming and J lost 8 bases, with 16 bases between them. Germline V gene lookup returns CDR1 SNHLY and CDR2 FYNNEI. The CDR3 protein is CASSDLRGVDGYTF. In nucleotides, the CDR3 is TGTGCCAGCAGTGACCTTCGGGGAGTAGACGGCTACACCTTC.

The chain carries TRBV12-3 or TRBV12-4 and TRBJ2-2; no clear D gene. The CDR3 totals 12 residues. Trimming removed 5 bases from V and 6 bases from J, with 7 bases in between. DNA for the CDR3: TGTGCCAGCAGTCCCTCGGCCGGGGAGCTGTTTTTT. It specifies CASSPSAGELFF.

The rearrangement joins TRBV7-2 to TRBJ1-2, with TRBD1 matching 10 bases. This CDR3 contains 14 residues. Trimming took 5 bases from V and 4 from J; bases not matched to a gene: 4. Germline V CDR1 and CDR2: SGHTA, FQGNSA. CDR3 bases: TGTGCCAGCAGCCTCAGGACAGGGGGCTATGGCTACACCTTC. It specifies CASSLRTGGYGYTF.

The V and J genes are TRBV19 and TRBJ2-5, with D tentatively TRBD2 (7 bases). Germline V gives CDR1 LNHDA, CDR2 SQIVND (reference sequence). Trimming pared 3 bases from V and 4 bases from J, leaving 9 bases between. The CDR3 contains 13 residues. CDR3 coding DNA: TGTGCCAGTAGTATCGGGGGGCGAGAGACCCAGTACTTC. This sequence encodes CASSIGGRETQYF.

The chain carries TRBV7-9 and TRBJ1-1; D unclear. V was shortened by 5 bases and J by 1 base, with 5 bases between the two germline ends. This CDR3 spans 12 amino acids. CDR1 SEHNR and CDR2 FQNEAQ come from the germline V gene (reference sequence). The CDR3 sequence: CASSLSNTEAFF. In DNA, the CDR3 is TGTGCCAGCAGCCTTTCGAACACTGAAGCTTTCTTT.

This chain links TRBV7-9 with TRBJ1-2; D gene uncertain. Trimming took 3 bases from V and 4 from J, leaving 12 bases between them. The length of the CDR3 is 14 residues. Germline CDR1 is SEHNR and CDR2 is FQNEAQ (reference sequence). This CDR3 is CASSFPGEAYGYTF. The CDR3 DNA reads TGTGCCAGCAGCTTCCCCGGAGAAGCCTATGGCTACACCTTC.

V and J are TRBV19 and TRBJ1-1, with TRBD1 matching over 8 bases. The V gene end was trimmed by 5 bases and the J gene end by 5 bases; junction bases not matched to a gene: 7. This CDR3 has 14 amino acids. Germline-derived CDR1 and CDR2 are LNHDA and SQIVND (reference sequence). CDR3 residues: CASSLGQGGTEAFF. The CDR3 nucleotides read TGTGCCAGTAGTCTCGGACAGGGTGGGACTGAAGCTTTCTTT.

This rearrangement joins TRBV29-1 to TRBJ1-2; D perhaps matches TRBD1 (6 bases). Germline values: CDR1 SQVTM, CDR2 ANQGSEA. This CDR3 has 13 amino acids. The V and J ends lost 6 bases and 4 bases respectively, with 15 bases between them. CDR3 nucleotide sequence: TGCAGCGTGGACAGTACCCTTGGCTATGGCTACACCTTC. Protein: CSVDSTLGYGYTF.

In DNA form, the CDR3 reads TGTGCCAGCAGCGTGAGGACTCTTGGAAACACCATATATTTT. Its translation: CASSVRTLGNTIYF. The chain combines TRBV9 with TRBJ1-3; D is ambiguous. The CDR3 length is 14 residues. V was cut by 2 bases and J by 3 bases, with 9 bases left in between. The germline gives CDR1 SGDLS, CDR2 YYNGEE.

The rearrangement uses TRBV19 and TRBJ1-1, with D tentatively TRBD1 (6 bases). CDR1 LNHDA and CDR2 SQIVND come from the germline V gene (reference sequence). The ends were cut back, 8 bases at V and 7 bases at J, with 11 bases in the middle. This CDR3 contains 11 residues. The CDR3 is CASFRGFEAFF. The CDR3 coding sequence is TGTGCCAGTTTTAGGGGGTTTGAAGCTTTCTTT.

This clone was seen a few times. The V call is TRBV27, the J call TRBJ1-1, with D possibly TRBD1 on 5 matching bases. V lost 7 bases and J 1 base, leaving 13 bases between the germline ends. Germline V gene lookup returns CDR1 MNHEY and CDR2 SMNVEV (reference sequence). The CDR3 runs to 14 residues. The CDR3: CASNGGTKNTEAFF. The CDR3 region has the DNA TGTGCCAGCAACGGGGGAACCAAGAACACTGAAGCTTTCTTT.

This rearrangement joins TRBV3-1 (or the pseudogene TRBV3-2) to TRBJ2-7; 9 nucleotides agree with TRBD1. The germline gives CDR1 LGHDT, CDR2 YNNKEL (reference sequence). Trimming removed 5 bases from V and 4 bases from J; junction bases left unmatched: 9. This CDR3 region has 15 residues. The CDR3 reads CASSVSGTGIYEQYF. CDR3 DNA: TGTGCCAGCAGCGTCTCGGGGACAGGGATTTACGAGCAGTACTTC.

A few counts support this clone. The V gene is TRBV6-5, the J gene TRBJ1-5; unclear D gene. The germline CDR1 and CDR2 sequences are MNHEY and SVGAGI. The CDR3 totals 13 residues. V was clipped by 6 bases and J by 3 bases, with 9 bases between them. The CDR3 loop reads CASSRSHNQPQHF. The CDR3 DNA reads as TGTGCCAGCAGCCGCAGTCACAATCAGCCCCAGCATTTT.

The J gene is TRBJ1-2, the V gene TRBV7-3, with a possible D match to TRBD1 (6 bases). CDR1 is SGHTA and CDR2 is FQGTGA in the germline V gene. Trimming removed 2 bases at V and 7 bases at J, with 17 bases between. The CDR3 totals 15 residues. DNA of the CDR3: TGTGCCAGCAGCTTAGCCCCAGGACAGTTCAGTGGCTACACCTTC. This translates into CASSLAPGQFSGYTF.

The V call is TRBV6-5, the J call TRBJ2-7, with D maybe TRBD2 (5 bases). V was pared by 8 bases and J by 5 bases, with 19 bases between. The V gene's germline CDR1 is MNHEY and CDR2 SVGAGI. The CDR3 contains 14 residues. The CDR3 loop reads CASVKASTPDEQYF. CDR3 in DNA: TGTGCCAGCGTGAAGGCTAGCACCCCGGACGAGCAGTACTTC.